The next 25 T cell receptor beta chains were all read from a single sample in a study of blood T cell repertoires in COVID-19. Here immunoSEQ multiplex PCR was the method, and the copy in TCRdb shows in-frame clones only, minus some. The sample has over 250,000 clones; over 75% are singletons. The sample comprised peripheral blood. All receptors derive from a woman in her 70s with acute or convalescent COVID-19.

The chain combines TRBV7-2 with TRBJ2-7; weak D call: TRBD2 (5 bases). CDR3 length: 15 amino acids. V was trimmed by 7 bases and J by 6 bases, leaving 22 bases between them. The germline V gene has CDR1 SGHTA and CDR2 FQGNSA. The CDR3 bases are TGTGCCAGCAACTGGAGGCTGGGCAGGACGGGCGAGCAGTACTTC. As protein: CASNWRLGRTGEQYF.

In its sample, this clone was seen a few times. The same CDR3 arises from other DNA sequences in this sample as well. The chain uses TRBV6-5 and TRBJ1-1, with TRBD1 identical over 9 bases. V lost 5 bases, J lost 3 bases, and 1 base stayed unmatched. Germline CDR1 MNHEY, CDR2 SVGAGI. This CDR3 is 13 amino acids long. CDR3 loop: CASSRTGDTEAFF. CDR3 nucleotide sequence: TGTGCCAGCAGTCGGACAGGGGACACTGAAGCTTTCTTT.

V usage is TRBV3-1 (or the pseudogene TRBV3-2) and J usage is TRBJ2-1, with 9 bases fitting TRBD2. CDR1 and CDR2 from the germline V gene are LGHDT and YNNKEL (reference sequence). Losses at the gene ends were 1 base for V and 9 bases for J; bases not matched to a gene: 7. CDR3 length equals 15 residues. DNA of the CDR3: TGTGCCAGCAGCCAAGGGACGGGAGCGGGGGGTGAGCAGTTCTTC. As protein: CASSQGTGAGGEQFF.

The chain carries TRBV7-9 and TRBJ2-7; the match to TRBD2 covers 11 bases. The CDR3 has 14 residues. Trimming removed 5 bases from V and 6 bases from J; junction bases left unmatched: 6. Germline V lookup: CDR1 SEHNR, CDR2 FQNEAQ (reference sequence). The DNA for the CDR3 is TGTGCCAGCAGCCCAAATAGCGGGGGGGCCGAGCAGTACTTC. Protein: CASSPNSGGAEQYF.

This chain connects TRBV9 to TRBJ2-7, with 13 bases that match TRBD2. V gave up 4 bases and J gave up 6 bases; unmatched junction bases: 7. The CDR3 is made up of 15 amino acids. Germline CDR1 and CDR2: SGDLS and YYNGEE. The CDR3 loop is CASSPRTSGRTEQYF. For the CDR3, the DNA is TGTGCCAGCAGCCCCCGGACTAGCGGGAGAACCGAGCAGTACTTC.

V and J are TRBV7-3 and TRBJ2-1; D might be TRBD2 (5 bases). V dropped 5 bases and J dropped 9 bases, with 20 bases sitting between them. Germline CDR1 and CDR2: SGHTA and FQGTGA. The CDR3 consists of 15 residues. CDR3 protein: CASSPQPLTSPEQFF. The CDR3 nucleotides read TGTGCCAGCAGCCCCCAGCCGCTCACTAGTCCTGAGCAGTTCTTC.

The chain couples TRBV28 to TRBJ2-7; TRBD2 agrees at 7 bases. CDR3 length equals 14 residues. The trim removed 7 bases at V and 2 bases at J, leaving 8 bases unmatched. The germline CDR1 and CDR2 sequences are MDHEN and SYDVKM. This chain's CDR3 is CASTRPAGAYEQYF. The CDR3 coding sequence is TGTGCCAGCACCCGGCCGGCGGGGGCCTACGAGCAGTACTTC.

CDR3 sequence (DNA): TGTGCCAGCAGCTCGGGGGGGCGCATGAACACTGAAGCTTTCTTT. Its translation: CASSSGGRMNTEAFF. This chain uses TRBV5-4 with TRBJ1-1; the D gene is possibly TRBD1 (6 bases). The germline CDR1 and CDR2 sequences are SGHNT and YYREEE (reference sequence). The CDR3 has 15 amino acids. V was trimmed by 3 bases and J by 0 bases, leaving 12 bases between them.

CDR3 region: CASQDRLNSPLHF. The CDR3 DNA follows: TGTGCCAGTCAGGACAGGCTCAATTCACCCCTCCACTTT. The genes are TRBV19 and TRBJ1-6; TRBD1 aligns across 7 bases. CDR3 length: 13 amino acids. Trimming cost V 8 bases and J 7 bases; bases outside gene matches: 5. Germline V gives CDR1 LNHDA, CDR2 SQIVND (reference sequence).

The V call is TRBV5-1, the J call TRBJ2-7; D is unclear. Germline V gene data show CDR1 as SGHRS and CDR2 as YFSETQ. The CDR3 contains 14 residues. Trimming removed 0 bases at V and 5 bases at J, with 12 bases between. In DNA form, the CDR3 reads TGCGCCAGCAGCTTGGCGAGGCAGTCCCACGAGCAGTACTTC. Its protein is CASSLARQSHEQYF.

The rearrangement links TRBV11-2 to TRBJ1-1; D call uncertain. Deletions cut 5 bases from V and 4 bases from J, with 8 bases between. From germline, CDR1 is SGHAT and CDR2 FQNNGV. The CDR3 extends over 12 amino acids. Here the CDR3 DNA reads TGTGCCAGCAGCCCGGTCGGCACTGAAGCTTTCTTT. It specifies CASSPVGTEAFF.

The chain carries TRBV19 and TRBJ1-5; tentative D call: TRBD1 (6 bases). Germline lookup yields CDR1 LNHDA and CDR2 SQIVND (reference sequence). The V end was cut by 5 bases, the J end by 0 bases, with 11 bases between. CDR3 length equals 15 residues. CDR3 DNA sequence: TGTGCCAGTAGTTTGGGGGCCTATAGCAATCAGCCCCAGCATTTT. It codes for CASSLGAYSNQPQHF.

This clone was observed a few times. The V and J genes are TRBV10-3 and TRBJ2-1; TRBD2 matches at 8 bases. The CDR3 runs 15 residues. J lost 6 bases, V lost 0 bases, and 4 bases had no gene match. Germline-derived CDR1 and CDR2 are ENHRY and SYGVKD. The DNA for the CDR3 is TGTGCCATCAGTGAGTCCCCGGGGGGGAGCAATGAGCAGTTCTTC. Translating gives CAISESPGGSNEQFF.

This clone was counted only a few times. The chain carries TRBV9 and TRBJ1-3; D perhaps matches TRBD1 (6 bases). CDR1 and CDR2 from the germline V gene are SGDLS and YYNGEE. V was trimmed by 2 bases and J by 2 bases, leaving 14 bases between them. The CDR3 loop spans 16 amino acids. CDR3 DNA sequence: TGTGCCAGCAGCGTGGGAGACAGGACCCCTGGAAACACCATATATTTT. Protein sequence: CASSVGDRTPGNTIYF.

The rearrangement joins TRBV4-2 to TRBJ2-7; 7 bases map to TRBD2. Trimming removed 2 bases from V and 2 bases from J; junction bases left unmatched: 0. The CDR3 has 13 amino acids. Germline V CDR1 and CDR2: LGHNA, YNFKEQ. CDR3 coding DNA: TGTGCCAGCAGCCAACTAGCGGCCTACGAGCAGTACTTC. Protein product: CASSQLAAYEQYF.

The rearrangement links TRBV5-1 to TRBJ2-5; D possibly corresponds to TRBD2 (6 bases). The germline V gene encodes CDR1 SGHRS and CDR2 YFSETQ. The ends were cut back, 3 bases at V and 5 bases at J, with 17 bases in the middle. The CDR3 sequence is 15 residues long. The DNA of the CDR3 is TGCGCCAGCAGCTCGACATCTGCGGGGAGGGAGACCCAGTACTTC. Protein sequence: CASSSTSAGRETQYF.

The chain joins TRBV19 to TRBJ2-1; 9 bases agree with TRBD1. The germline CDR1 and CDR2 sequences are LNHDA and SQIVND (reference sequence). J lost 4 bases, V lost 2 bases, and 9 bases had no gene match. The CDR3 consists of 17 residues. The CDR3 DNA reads TGTGCCAGTAGTATAATTCTCGGGACAGGGAGGTACAATGAGCAGTTCTTC. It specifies CASSIILGTGRYNEQFF.

The CDR3 DNA follows: TGTGCCAGCAGTCTCAGGGTGGGGGAGCAGTTCTTC. Translating gives CASSLRVGEQFF. The chain recombines TRBV27 with TRBJ2-1, with D possibly matching TRBD1 (5 bases). The germline V gene encodes CDR1 MNHEY and CDR2 SMNVEV (reference sequence). The ends were cut back, 5 bases at V and 10 bases at J, with 12 bases in the middle. The CDR3 is 12 amino acids.

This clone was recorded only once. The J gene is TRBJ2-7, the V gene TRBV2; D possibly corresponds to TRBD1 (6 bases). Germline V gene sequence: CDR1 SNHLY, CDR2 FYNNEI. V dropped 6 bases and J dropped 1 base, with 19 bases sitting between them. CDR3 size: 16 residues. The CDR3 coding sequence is TGTGCCAGCAGCCTCCCCATCGGGACACCATCCTACGAGCAGTACTTC. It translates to CASSLPIGTPSYEQYF. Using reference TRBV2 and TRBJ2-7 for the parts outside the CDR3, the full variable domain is EPEVTQTPSHQVTQMGQEVILRCVPISNHLYFYWYRQILGQKVEFLVSFYNNEISEKSEIFDDQFSVERPDGSNFTLKIRSTKLEDSAMYFCASSLPIGTPSYEQYFGPGTRLTVT.

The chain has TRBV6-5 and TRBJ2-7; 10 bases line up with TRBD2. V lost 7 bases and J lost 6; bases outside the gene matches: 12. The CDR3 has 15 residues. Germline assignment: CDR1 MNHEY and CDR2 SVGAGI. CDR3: CASTASGGVRSEQYF. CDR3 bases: TGTGCCAGCACCGCTAGCGGGGGCGTGCGGAGCGAGCAGTACTTC.

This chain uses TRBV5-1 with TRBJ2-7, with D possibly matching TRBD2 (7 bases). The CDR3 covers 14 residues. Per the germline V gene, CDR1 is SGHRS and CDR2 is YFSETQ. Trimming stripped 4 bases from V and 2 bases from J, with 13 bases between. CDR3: CASSRGGGAYEQYF. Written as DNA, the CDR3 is TGCGCCAGCAGCCGCGGAGGGGGGGCCTACGAGCAGTACTTC.

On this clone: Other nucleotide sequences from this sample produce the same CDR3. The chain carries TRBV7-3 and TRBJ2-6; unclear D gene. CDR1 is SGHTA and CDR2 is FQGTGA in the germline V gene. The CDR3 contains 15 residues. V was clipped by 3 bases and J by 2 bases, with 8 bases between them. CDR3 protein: CASSFGGTGANVLTF. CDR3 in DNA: TGTGCCAGCAGCTTCGGCGGCACTGGGGCCAACGTCCTGACTTTC.

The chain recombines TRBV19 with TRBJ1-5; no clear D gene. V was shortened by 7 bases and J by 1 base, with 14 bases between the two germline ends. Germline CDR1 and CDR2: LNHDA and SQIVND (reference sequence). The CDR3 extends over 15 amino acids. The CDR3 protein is CASNTKGDSNQPQHF. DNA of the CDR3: TGTGCCAGTAACACTAAGGGAGACAGCAATCAGCCCCAGCATTTT.

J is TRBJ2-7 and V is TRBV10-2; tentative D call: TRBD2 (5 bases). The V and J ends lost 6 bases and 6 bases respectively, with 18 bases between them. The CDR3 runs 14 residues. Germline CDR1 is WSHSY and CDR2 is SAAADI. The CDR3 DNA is TGCGCCAGCAGCCCCGGACGGGGAGTCGGCGAGCAGTACTTC. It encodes CASSPGRGVGEQYF.

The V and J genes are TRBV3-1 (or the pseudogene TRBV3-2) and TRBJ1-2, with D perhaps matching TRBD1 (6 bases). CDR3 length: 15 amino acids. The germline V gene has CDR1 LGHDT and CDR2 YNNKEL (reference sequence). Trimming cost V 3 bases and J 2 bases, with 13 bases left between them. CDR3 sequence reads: CASSQTGPVNYGYTF. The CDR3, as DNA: TGTGCCAGCAGCCAGACAGGCCCTGTCAACTATGGCTACACCTTC.